The rows below give T cell receptor beta chains drawn from one sample of a study of blood T cell repertoires in COVID-19. Profiled with immunoSEQ multiplex PCR; TCRdb holds only in-frame clones, not every one. The data hold 200,000 to 250,000 clones, with about nine tenths observed a single time. The sequencing sample was made of peripheral blood. The receptors originated from a man between 65 and 85 years old with acute or convalescent COVID-19. Each CDR3 is given with its conserved first and last residue. The D gene is left open where the match is weak. Rows give clone size only sometimes, using once, few, many, or a class for an expanded clone.

TRBJ2-1,14,.,TRBV7-3,.,CASSLRETYNEQFF,TGTGCCAGCAGCTTAAGAGAAACCTACAATGAGCAGTTCTTC
TRBJ1-5,14,.,TRBV7-2,.,CASSPTGINQPQHF,TGTGCCAGCAGCCCGACAGGAATCAATCAGCCCCAGCATTTT
TRBJ2-1,15,TRBD1,TRBV24-1,.,CATSDRTGQNNEQFF,TGTGCCACCAGTGATCGGACAGGGCAGAACAATGAGCAGTTCTTC
TRBJ2-6,16,.,TRBV6-5,.,CASSYSPGAGANVLTF,TGTGCCAGCAGTTACTCCCCTGGAGCTGGGGCCAACGTCCTGACTTTC
TRBJ2-7,15,TRBD2,TRBV7-9,.,CASTPGGGVSYEQYF,TGTGCCAGCACCCCGGGGGGGGGAGTGAGCTACGAGCAGTACTTC
TRBJ1-1,14,.,TRBV24-1,.,CATSDPDRNTEAFF,TGTGCCACCAGTGACCCCGACAGGAACACTGAAGCTTTCTTT
TRBJ1-4,16,.,TRBV9,.,CASSAGHFATNEKLFF,TGTGCCAGCAGCGCCGGACACTTTGCAACTAATGAAAAACTGTTTTTT
TRBJ2-1,17,TRBD2,TRBV3-1/TRBV3-2,.,CASSQVLAGGSYNEQFF,TGTGCCAGCAGCCAGGTACTAGCGGGAGGGTCCTACAATGAGCAGTTCTTC
TRBJ2-1,16,.,TRBV6-6,.,CASSPRESGHVPEQFF,TGTGCCAGCAGCCCCCGGGAAAGCGGTCATGTGCCTGAGCAGTTCTTC
TRBJ2-2,14,.,TRBV18,.,CASSPPGNTGELFF,TGTGCCAGCTCACCACCCGGGAACACCGGGGAGCTGTTTTTT
TRBJ2-4,15,TRBD2,TRBV9,once,CASSVEGLARNIQYF,TGTGCCAGCAGCGTAGAGGGACTAGCGAGGAACATTCAGTACTTC
TRBJ2-7,15,TRBD2,TRBV7-2,.,CASSFRLAGDYEQYF,TGTGCCAGCAGCTTTCGGCTAGCGGGGGACTACGAGCAGTACTTC
TRBJ2-7,15,TRBD1,TRBV19,.,CASSIEDRGAYEQYF,TGTGCCAGTAGTATTGAGGACAGGGGGGCCTACGAGCAGTACTTC
TRBJ1-1,16,TRBD1,TRBV5-1,.,CASSFPPGQMNTEAFF,TGCGCCAGCAGCTTTCCTCCGGGACAGATGAACACTGAAGCTTTCTTT
TRBJ2-2,15,TRBD1,TRBV6-4,.,CASSEQGAGSGELFF,TGTGCCAGCAGTGAACAGGGGGCAGGGTCCGGGGAGCTGTTTTTT
TRBJ1-5,18,TRBD1,TRBV7-9,.,CASSLGRQGVQGNQPQHF,TGTGCCAGCAGCTTAGGACGGCAGGGGGTGCAAGGCAATCAGCCCCAGCATTTT
TRBJ2-7,15,.,TRBV7-9,.,CASSLGDTGFYEQYF,TGTGCCAGCAGCTTAGGGGACACCGGCTTCTACGAGCAGTACTTC
TRBJ2-1,15,TRBD1,TRBV5-4,.,CASSGGTGGSDEQFF,TGTGCCAGCAGCGGCGGGACAGGGGGCTCGGATGAGCAGTTCTTC
TRBJ1-4,16,.,TRBV3-1/TRBV3-2,once,CASSQSGGGTNEKLFF,TGTGCCAGCAGCCAATCAGGCGGGGGGACTAATGAAAAACTGTTTTTT
TRBJ2-2,14,.,TRBV9,.,CASSRGSGTGELFF,TGTGCCAGCAGCAGGGGGTCGGGCACCGGGGAGCTGTTTTTT
TRBJ2-7,13,.,TRBV5-6,.,CASSEGLHYEQYF,TGTGCCAGCAGCGAGGGACTGCACTACGAGCAGTACTTC
TRBJ2-4,15,TRBD2,TRBV11-1,.,CASSLSDSGSNIQYF,TGTGCCAGCAGCTTAAGCGATAGCGGGAGCAACATTCAGTACTTC
TRBJ2-7,16,TRBD1,TRBV7-9,.,CASSLGGTGPTYEQYF,TGTGCCAGCAGCTTAGGGGGGACAGGGCCAACCTACGAGCAGTACTTC
TRBJ2-5,17,TRBD1,TRBV19,.,CASSTRQGADIQETQYF,TGTGCCAGTAGTACGAGACAGGGGGCTGACATCCAAGAGACCCAGTACTTC
TRBJ2-6,15,.,TRBV6-5,.,CASSTSSSGANVLTF,TGTGCCAGCTCCACTTCGTCCTCTGGGGCCAACGTCCTGACTTTC
TRBJ2-7,15,.,TRBV5-1,.,CASSLASPGAYEQYF,TGCGCCAGCAGCTTGGCTTCTCCGGGAGCCTACGAGCAGTACTTC
TRBJ1-6,12,.,TRBV12-3/TRBV12-4,few,CASKTANSPLHF,TGTGCCAGCAAGACAGCCAATTCACCCCTCCACTTT
TRBJ2-7,13,.,TRBV6-5,.,CASSYGTEGEQYF,TGTGCCAGCAGTTATGGCACCGAGGGAGAGCAGTACTTC
TRBJ2-5,15,.,TRBV6-5,.,CASWMAGNNQETQYF,TGTGCCAGCTGGATGGCCGGGAATAACCAAGAGACCCAGTACTTC
TRBJ2-1,18,.,TRBV19,.,CASSMGRYYHHSYNEQFF,TGTGCCAGTAGTATGGGCCGATATTACCACCACTCCTACAATGAGCAGTTCTTC
TRBJ2-3,14,TRBD1,TRBV10-3,few,CAISLTGSGDTQYF,TGTGCCATCAGCTTGACAGGGTCGGGGGATACGCAGTATTTT
TRBJ2-1,16,.,TRBV2,.,CAAQKVGAQAMNEQFF,TGTGCCGCCCAAAAGGTGGGGGCGCAGGCTATGAATGAGCAGTTCTTC
TRBJ2-1,13,.,TRBV27,.,CASSLLVSNEQFF,TGTGCCAGCAGTTTACTAGTTTCAAATGAGCAGTTCTTC
TRBJ2-1,13,TRBD2,TRBV5-5,.,CASSFLAGNEQFF,TGTGCCAGCAGCTTCCTAGCGGGGAATGAGCAGTTCTTC
TRBJ2-2,13,TRBD1,TRBV29-1,.,CSVGTGAAGELFF,TGCAGCGTTGGGACAGGGGCTGCCGGGGAGCTGTTTTTT
TRBJ2-7,15,.,TRBV5-6,.,CASSPVSGPPYEQYF,TGTGCCAGCAGCCCGGTGAGCGGACCGCCCTACGAGCAGTACTTC
TRBJ1-1,15,.,TRBV7-2,.,CASSRLLGTATEAFF,TGTGCCAGCAGCCGTTTATTGGGCACCGCGACTGAAGCTTTCTTT
TRBJ1-6,17,.,TRBV9,once,CARGGGGEDSYNSPLHF,TGTGCCCGCGGCGGGGGCGGGGAAGACTCCTATAATTCACCCCTCCACTTT
TRBJ2-2,17,TRBD2,TRBV5-4,.,CASSRLAGGPNTGELFF,TGTGCCAGCAGCCGCCTAGCGGGAGGCCCGAACACCGGGGAGCTGTTTTTT
TRBJ2-7,14,.,TRBV7-9,.,CASSLGGAPYEQYF,TGTGCCAGCAGCTTGGGGGGGGCCCCCTACGAGCAGTACTTC
TRBJ2-7,14,.,TRBV30,.,CAWGGDKLFYEQYF,TGTGCCTGGGGCGGGGACAAACTCTTCTACGAGCAGTACTTC